This T cell receptor (beta chain) was captured in a study of cytomegalovirus exposure and HLA in healthy donors. The validation cohort, a group of some 120 subjects, included the donors and was separate from the roughly 670-subject first cohort. Study results and limitations: For cytomegalovirus status, the classifier reportedly gave diagnoses with high specificity and sensitivity. Among the CMV-associated chains, a few were confirmed in vitro as specific for CMV antigens. According to the study, 160 or so TCR beta chains were cytomegalovirus-associated.

A remark on this clone: Its antigen remains unknown.

Sequenced by immunoSEQ multiplex PCR; TCRdb stores in-frame clones only, minus some. The data contain more than 60,000 clones, around 97% of them singletons. The CDR3 contains 17 residues. Germline lookup yields CDR1 MDHEN and CDR2 SYDVKM. V was clipped by 7 bases and J by 1 base; unmatched bases: 10. The specimen was PBMCs. The receptor's source is a woman under 30 in good health and CMV-seropositive. J is TRBJ1-1 and V is TRBV28; 12 positions agree with TRBD1. CDR3 in DNA: TGTGCCAGCAATCGCCCGGGACAGGGGGCCTGGAACACTGAAGCTTTCTTT. Its protein is CASNRPGQGAWNTEAFF.